This T cell receptor (beta chain) derives from a study of T cell responses to AZD1222 COVID-19 vaccine. Germline V gene lookup returns CDR1 GTSNPN and CDR2 SVGIG (reference sequence). V lost 2 bases and J lost 4, with 9 bases in between. This CDR3 spans 14 amino acids. Study outcomes and limitations: Increased Spike-specific TCR breadth and depth were observed after two AZD1222 doses. The study reported that nearly half of spike-specific TCRs target unmutated variant regions. Only a handful of people who got AZD1222 tested seropositive at baseline.

This clone was detected a few times. Its target is not known. The protocol was immunoSEQ multiplex PCR, while the TCRdb copy is restricted to in-frame clones and leaves out a portion. The sample records about 130,000 clones, about nine tenths being singletons. Sample: peripheral blood, taken on day 0 of AZD1222 vaccination. The chain recombines TRBV30 with TRBJ2-6, with unresolved D. The receptor was derived from an adult in good health. In DNA form, the CDR3 reads TGTGCCTGGAGTATGGACGGAGGGGCCAACGTCCTGACTTTC. Protein: CAWSMDGGANVLTF.